This is a list of T cell receptor beta chains from one sample in a study of Ad26.COV2.S vaccination and SARS-CoV-2 variants. TCRdb's copy holds only in-frame clones and misses some; the assay was immunoSEQ multiplex PCR. The repertoire holds around 500,000 clones, with 80% to 90% as singletons. The sample consisted of peripheral blood, taken in a trial of Ad26.COV2.S vaccine versus placebo. The receptors were gathered from a person between 18 and 65 years old who received the Ad26.COV2.S COVID-19 vaccine or a placebo. The CDR3 runs from the conserved cysteine through the conserved F or W. D genes are given only for firm matches. Some rows have no size entry. The others give once, few or many, or a class for an expanded clone.

V,D,J,length,size,DNA,CDR3
TRBV27,.,TRBJ1-5,14,.,TGTGCCAGCAGTTTGGGGGGCCGGCGGCAGCCCCAGCATTTT,CASSLGGRRQPQHF
TRBV7-2,TRBD1,TRBJ1-5,14,once,TGTGCCAGCAGCTTATGGACAGGGGGCCAGCCCCAGCATTTT,CASSLWTGGQPQHF
TRBV7-2,.,TRBJ1-4,13,.,TGTGCCAGCAGCCTTGGACTGGACGAAAAACTGTTTTTT,CASSLGLDEKLFF
TRBV10-2,.,TRBJ2-7,11,.,TGCGCCAGCAGCTTCAGCTACGAGCAGTACTTC,CASSFSYEQYF
TRBV7-3,.,TRBJ2-7,15,few,TGTGCCAGCAGCCCCACGGGGCCCGTTCCCTACGAGCAGTACTTC,CASSPTGPVPYEQYF
TRBV29-1,TRBD1,TRBJ1-2,14,.,TGCAGCATTTCACCGGGACAGGGGGGATATGGCTACACCTTC,CSISPGQGGYGYTF
TRBV6-5,.,TRBJ2-1,12,.,TGTGCCAGCAATCCTAGCTTCAATGAGCAGTTCTTC,CASNPSFNEQFF
TRBV6-2/TRBV6-3,.,TRBJ2-2,12,once,TGTGCCAGCAGTCTTTACACCGGGGAGCTGTTTTTT,CASSLYTGELFF
TRBV6-5,TRBD2,TRBJ2-7,14,.,TGTGCCAGCAGCTCCGGGACTACCAAGCTCGAGCAGTACTTC,CASSSGTTKLEQYF
TRBV2,.,TRBJ2-2,12,.,TGTGCCAGCAGCCAACCTTTGGGGGAGCTGTTTTTT,CASSQPLGELFF
TRBV5-1,.,TRBJ2-3,16,.,TGCGCCAGCAGCTTGGAACCGAGCCGGTCCAGGGATACGCAGTATTTT,CASSLEPSRSRDTQYF
TRBV5-1,.,TRBJ1-3,14,.,TGCGCCAGCAGCACACTGGCGGGTGGAAACACCATATATTTT,CASSTLAGGNTIYF
TRBV3-1/TRBV3-2,.,TRBJ1-1,13,once,TGTGCCAGCGCGAATAAGGGGGGCACTGAAGCTTTCTTT,CASANKGGTEAFF
TRBV7-3,TRBD1,TRBJ2-1,15,.,TGTGCCAGCAGCCTCTCACCGGGACAGGGTAGTGAGCAGTTCTTC,CASSLSPGQGSEQFF
TRBV4-2,TRBD2,TRBJ2-1,19,.,TGTGCCAGCAGCAGCGCGGGGACTAGCGGGAGTGACTCCTACAATGAGCAGTTCTTC,CASSSAGTSGSDSYNEQFF
TRBV7-9,TRBD1,TRBJ2-7,17,.,TGTGCCAGCAGCTTGATACGGGGGACAGGTCTTGATAGCGAGCAGTACTTC,CASSLIRGTGLDSEQYF
TRBV7-6,.,TRBJ2-5,12,.,TGTGCCAGCGGCCGTGCCCAAGAGACCCAGTACTTC,CASGRAQETQYF
TRBV5-4,.,TRBJ2-7,13,.,TGTGCCAGCAGCCCAAACCCCTCTAGCGAGCAGTACTTC,CASSPNPSSEQYF
TRBV4-2,.,TRBJ1-1,15,.,TGTGCCAGCAGCCAAGGAAAGGGGCTAAGTAGTGAAGCTTTCTTT,CASSQGKGLSSEAFF
TRBV3-1/TRBV3-2,TRBD2,TRBJ2-3,13,.,TGTGCCAGCAGCCCGAATAGCGGGAATACGCAGTATTTT,CASSPNSGNTQYF
TRBV25-1,.,TRBJ2-5,14,.,TGTGCCAGCAGTGAATTGTGGGGTAAAGAGACCCAGTACTTC,CASSELWGKETQYF
TRBV6-2/TRBV6-3,TRBD2,TRBJ2-1,15,once,TGTGCCAGCCGCCTAGCGGGAGGGCCAGGAGATGAGCAGTTCTTC,CASRLAGGPGDEQFF
TRBV27,.,TRBJ1-6,12,.,TGTGCCAGCGGACAGATTAATTCACCCCTCCACTTT,CASGQINSPLHF
TRBV15,.,TRBJ2-5,16,.,TGTGCCACCAGCACAGAATGGACAGCGGCCGCGGAGACCCAGTACTTC,CATSTEWTAAAETQYF
TRBV19,.,TRBJ1-1,15,.,TGTGCCAGTAGTATAGATCCAGGGGCTGGTACTGAAGCTTTCTTT,CASSIDPGAGTEAFF
TRBV10-1,.,TRBJ2-7,17,.,TGCGCCAGCAGTGTGGGTTGTAGTGCTAGCACTAACTACGAGCAGTACTTC,CASSVGCSASTNYEQYF
TRBV28,.,TRBJ2-4,15,.,TGTGCCAGCAGTCGACAGCTGGTAGCCAAAAACATTCAGTACTTC,CASSRQLVAKNIQYF
TRBV5-1,TRBD2,TRBJ2-1,18,.,TGCGCCAGCAGCACCTACGGTTTGGGGCGGGGGAGTTACAATGAGCAGTTCTTC,CASSTYGLGRGSYNEQFF
TRBV15,TRBD1,TRBJ1-6,17,.,TGTGCCACCAGCAGACTTCCCCAGGGGGCTAAGAATTCACCCCTCCACTTT,CATSRLPQGAKNSPLHF
TRBV10-3,TRBD1,TRBJ2-1,15,.,TGTGCCATCAGTGAGGGGCAGGGACAGGGATATGAGCAGTTCTTC,CAISEGQGQGYEQFF
TRBV7-6,TRBD1,TRBJ2-5,15,.,TGTGCCAGCAGCTCGTCCGGGACAGGTAGAGAGACCCAGTACTTC,CASSSSGTGRETQYF
TRBV14,.,TRBJ1-2,15,.,TGTGCCAGCAGCCAAGGGCACGGGAGCTACTATGGCTACACCTTC,CASSQGHGSYYGYTF
TRBV7-9,TRBD1,TRBJ1-2,13,.,TGTGCCAGCAGCTTAGCCCTTGGGGACAGATACACCTTC,CASSLALGDRYTF
TRBV28,.,TRBJ1-1,12,.,TGTGCCAGCAGTTTAGTGAGGACTGAAGCTTTCTTT,CASSLVRTEAFF
TRBV5-1,.,TRBJ2-7,14,.,TGCGCCAGCAGCCATGACAGAGCCTCCTACGAGCAGTACTTC,CASSHDRASYEQYF
TRBV6-2/TRBV6-3,.,TRBJ1-2,12,.,TGTGCCAGCAGTTACTCAGCTAATGGCTACACCTTC,CASSYSANGYTF
TRBV6-5,TRBD1,TRBJ2-7,15,.,TGTGCCAGCAGGCTCCACGACAGGGGTTCCTACGAGCAGTACTTC,CASRLHDRGSYEQYF
TRBV12-3/TRBV12-4,.,TRBJ2-7,13,.,TGTGCCAGCAGAACCGGGACAAACTACGAGCAGTACTTC,CASRTGTNYEQYF
TRBV7-9,.,TRBJ2-3,19,.,TGTGCCAGCAGCCCCAGTAGGGGGGTAGGGGACTTGTTCACAGATACGCAGTATTTT,CASSPSRGVGDLFTDTQYF
TRBV28,TRBD1,TRBJ1-5,16,.,TGTGCCAGCAGTTCATATAACCAGGGGGGCAATCAGCCCCAGCATTTT,CASSSYNQGGNQPQHF
TRBV18,.,TRBJ2-5,13,.,TGTGCCAGCTCACCAAGGACAGAAGAGACCCAGTACTTC,CASSPRTEETQYF
TRBV7-8,.,TRBJ1-2,12,once,TGTGCCAGCAGCTTACAAGCACATGGCTACACCTTC,CASSLQAHGYTF
TRBV11-2,.,TRBJ1-1,12,.,TGTGCCAGCAGCTCCAGGGGCCTTGAAGCTTTCTTT,CASSSRGLEAFF
TRBV5-1,.,TRBJ1-2,13,.,TGCGCCAGCAGCTTACGGGAAGCCTATGGCTACACCTTC,CASSLREAYGYTF
TRBV7-9,.,TRBJ1-6,12,.,TGTGCCAGCAGGAAACTAGGCTCACCCCTCCACTTT,CASRKLGSPLHF
TRBV5-1,.,TRBJ1-4,18,.,TGCGCCAGCAGCCGAAAACCGCAAACCGATCTCTTTAATGAAAAACTGTTTTTT,CASSRKPQTDLFNEKLFF
TRBV13,TRBD1,TRBJ1-3,16,.,TGTGCCAGCAGCGGCCAGGGACAGGGATTTGGAAACACCATATATTTT,CASSGQGQGFGNTIYF
TRBV11-2,.,TRBJ2-1,15,once,TGTGCCAGCAGCTTAGCCCCCCTGAAGGGCAATGAGCAGTTCTTC,CASSLAPLKGNEQFF